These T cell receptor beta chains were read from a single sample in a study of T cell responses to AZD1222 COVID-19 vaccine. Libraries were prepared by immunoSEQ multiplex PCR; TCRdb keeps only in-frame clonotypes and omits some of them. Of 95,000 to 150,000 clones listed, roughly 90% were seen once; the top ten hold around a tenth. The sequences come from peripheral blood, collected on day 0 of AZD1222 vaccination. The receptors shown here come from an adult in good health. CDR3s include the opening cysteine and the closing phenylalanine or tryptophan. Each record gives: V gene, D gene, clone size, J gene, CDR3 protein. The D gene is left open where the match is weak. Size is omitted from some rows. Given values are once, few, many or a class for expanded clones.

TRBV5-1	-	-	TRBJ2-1	CASSLLSGGMEQFF
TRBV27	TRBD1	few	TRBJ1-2	CASSYGTGHEGYTF
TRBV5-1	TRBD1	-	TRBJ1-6	CASSLGDSNSPLHF
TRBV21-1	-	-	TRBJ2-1	CASSSSVGREEQFF
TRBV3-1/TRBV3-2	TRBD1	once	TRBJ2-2	CASSPLDRGTGELFF
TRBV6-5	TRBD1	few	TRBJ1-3	CASSTGAGNTIYF
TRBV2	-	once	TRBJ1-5	CASSEGGGPQHF
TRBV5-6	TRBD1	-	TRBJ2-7	CASSTGTGGSEQYF
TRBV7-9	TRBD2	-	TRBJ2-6	CASSPGLAVSGANVLTF
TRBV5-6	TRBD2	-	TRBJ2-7	CASSLYSGLAGQGLEQYF
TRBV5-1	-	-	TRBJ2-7	CASSFAVRYEQYF
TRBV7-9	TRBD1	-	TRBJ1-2	CASSLEGQTSGYTF
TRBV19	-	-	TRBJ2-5	CASSIRGGTETQYF
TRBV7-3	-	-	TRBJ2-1	CASSLTGGSAYNEQFF
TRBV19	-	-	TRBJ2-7	CASSIQGSYEQYF
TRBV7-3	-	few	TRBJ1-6	CASSLTGPNSPLHF
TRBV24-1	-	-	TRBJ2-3	CATSGTGTGGTDTQYF
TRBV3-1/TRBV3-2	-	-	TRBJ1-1	CASSQKGGPLF
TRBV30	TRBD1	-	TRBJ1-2	CAWRTGVGGYTF
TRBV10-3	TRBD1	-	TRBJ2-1	CAISEMTGISYNEQFF
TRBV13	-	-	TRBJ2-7	CASSRLGDSYEQYF
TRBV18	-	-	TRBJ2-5	CASSPSRQETQYF
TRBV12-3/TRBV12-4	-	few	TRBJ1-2	CASSPAPSYGYTF
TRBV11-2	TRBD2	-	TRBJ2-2	CASSVIAGPNTGELFF
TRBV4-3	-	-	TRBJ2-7	CASSQDPRSYEQYF
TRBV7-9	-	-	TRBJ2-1	CASSPAVGQRYNEQFF